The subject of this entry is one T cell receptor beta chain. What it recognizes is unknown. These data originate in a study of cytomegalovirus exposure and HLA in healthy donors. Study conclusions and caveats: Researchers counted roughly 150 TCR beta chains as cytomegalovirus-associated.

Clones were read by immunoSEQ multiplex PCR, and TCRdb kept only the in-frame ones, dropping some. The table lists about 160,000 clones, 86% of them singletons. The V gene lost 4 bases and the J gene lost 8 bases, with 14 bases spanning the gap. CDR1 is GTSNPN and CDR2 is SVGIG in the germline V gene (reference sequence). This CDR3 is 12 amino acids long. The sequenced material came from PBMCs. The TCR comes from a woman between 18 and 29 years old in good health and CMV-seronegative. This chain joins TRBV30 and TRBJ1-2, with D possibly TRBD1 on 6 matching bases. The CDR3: CAWMRAGAGYTF. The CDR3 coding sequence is TGTGCCTGGATGAGGGCAGGGGCGGGCTACACCTTC.